This T cell receptor (beta chain) came from a study of T cell changes during pregnancy in multiple sclerosis. Method: immunoSEQ multiplex PCR; TCRdb's copy keeps in-frame clones and lacks some. The table shows 40,000 to 55,000 clones, with about 93% occurring only once. The sequence was collected from a female donor in good health, enrolled as a control in a pregnancy study. The sequencing here drew on CD4+ T cells from peripheral blood mononuclear cells, taken after pregnancy.

DNA of the CDR3: TGCGCCAGCAGCTTGGCCCTGGCTAGCGGAACCTACGAGCAGTACTTC. It specifies CASSLALASGTYEQYF. The chain carries TRBV5-1 and TRBJ2-7; the match to TRBD2 covers 7 bases. The CDR3 is 16 amino acids. Germline V gives CDR1 SGHRS, CDR2 YFSETQ. Trimming took 0 bases from V and 2 from J; bases not matched to a gene: 8.